This T cell receptor beta chain was captured by sequencing in a study of T cell responses to AZD1222 COVID-19 vaccine. The CDR3 totals 17 residues. The trim removed 0 bases at V and 7 bases at J, leaving 9 bases unmatched. Germline V gene lookup returns CDR1 LGHNA and CDR2 YSLEER. This table comes from immunoSEQ multiplex PCR, and its TCRdb copy is limited to in-frame clones, with some not included. The sample has more than 85,000 clones, roughly 89% seen once. This TCR derives from an adult in good health. The input for sequencing was peripheral blood, taken on day 0 of AZD1222 vaccination. This chain connects TRBV4-3 to TRBJ1-4; 9 bases are a match to TRBD1. In nucleotides, the CDR3 is TGCGCCAGCAGCCAAGATCGGCCGGGGACAGGGAGTGAAAAACTGTTTTTT. Translating it yields CASSQDRPGTGSEKLFF.